This T cell receptor beta chain was captured by sequencing in a study of beta chain features in type 1 diabetes. The whole isolated RNA underwent reverse transcription, so sequencing captured expressed TCRB transcripts. Only in-frame clones appear in the TCRdb table, and some are missing; sequencing was by immunoSEQ multiplex PCR. The profile shows about 300,000 clones, about 8.5% of them singletons. The sample holds a few counts of this clone. Other DNA variants within this sample encode the same CDR3. The V gene's germline CDR1 is SGHNT and CDR2 YYREEE (reference sequence). J gave up 0 bases and V 4 bases, and 4 bases lay outside the gene matches. The CDR3 is 15 amino acids.

Material: central memory CD4+ T cells from blood. This TCR derives from a woman between 18 and 30 years old in good health. This sequence joins TRBV5-4 and TRBJ2-1; TRBD1 agrees at 7 bases. CDR3 DNA: TGTGCCAGCAGCCCCACAGGGGACTCCTACAATGAGCAGTTCTTC. This codes for CASSPTGDSYNEQFF.